Reported below is one TCR beta chain. What this receptor recognizes is not known. Per-base quality was not reported, and no clone a single base away is much larger than it. The meaning of the sample's time point label: about 28 days (+/-7) after the second vaccine dose. Because spike-specific TCR depth and breadth did not differ between the two schedules, AZD1222 recipients who got a second dose at roughly 4 weeks were pooled with those who got a second dose at roughly 12 weeks. Vaccinee samples were obtained from the UK trials COV001 and COV002, which included a single-blind randomized controlled phase 2/3 trial of AZD1222 (ChAdOx1 nCoV-19) in healthy adults. Trial participant PBMC samples were collected at day 0 and day 28 after the second dose for TCRbeta chain sequencing. V was cut back by 6 bases and J by 5 bases, leaving a gap of 13 bases between them. CDR1 and CDR2 were assigned from the germline V gene as KGHSH and LQKENI. The CDR3, cysteine through phenylalanine, is 13 amino acids long. Just the 39-base CDR3 DNA is kept, in frame starting at base 1.

The CDR3 regions of human TCRbeta chains were analyzed by immunosequencing. In the paper's pipeline: Repertoire TCRs were matched against a reference library of SARS-CoV-2-specific TCRs generated with the MIRA antigen-specificity platform. Breadth was defined as the fraction of unique TCRs that were SARS-CoV-2-associated. Depth was defined as the fraction of total T cells that were SARS-CoV-2-associated. Each spike-specific TCR was assigned to its reactive spike region and to a CD4 or CD8 class using the MIRA data. Log10-transformed breadth and depth values were compared by one-way ANOVA with Sidak's multiple comparisons tests. TCRdb holds this immuneACCESS table with in-frame rearrangements only. Some clones are missing; in checked studies, unresolved V genes explain under half, and the rest has no known cause. V, J and clone size are taken as reported in that table, and D and trimming were inferred from the DNA itself. The sample table holds fewer than 90,000 clones, of which 90% to 95% were seen once. Approximately 10% of the sample is in the top ten clones.

The data derive from a study of T cell responses to AZD1222 COVID-19 vaccine (dated by TCRdb to the early 2020s). Context from the whole study: A total of more than 230 trial participants underwent TCR sequencing, of whom around 200 received two doses of AZD1222 and 26 received two doses of the MenACWY control vaccine. Trial participants were enrolled by age into 18-55, 56-69 and 70-plus year subgroups, with approximately 150, 28 and 58 TCR-sequenced participants respectively. Broad study findings and their caveats: No day 14 peak-response samples were available, so repertoires were characterized only after the peak T cell response. CD4 TCRs associated with the vaccine covered the entire spike protein, and the dominant responses were in regions 160-218 and 743-854. Conclusions about previously exposed vaccinees are limited because only a handful of AZD1222 recipients were SARS-CoV-2 seropositive at baseline. Spike-specific TCR breadth and depth rose significantly after two AZD1222 doses compared with day 0 and with MenACWY recipients. Participants were mostly white British and included more females than males, and it was suggested by the authors that clonal diversity may have been underestimated. In the small 56-69-year group, the increase in depth fell short of significance, most likely because of low power. Nearly half of unique spike-specific TCRs reportedly recognized epitopes outside regions mutated in the B.1.351 and B.1.1.7 variants.

The TCR was taken from an adult who received the AZD1222 COVID-19 vaccine. The rearrangement combines TRBV18 with TRBJ1-1; matching of 5 bases hints at TRBD1 as the D gene. Sequences were derived from peripheral blood, sampled 28 days after the second AZD1222 dose. The base sequence is TGTGCCAGCTCCCCAGGGCAGGGAACTGAAGCTTTCTTT. Its amino acids are CASSPGQGTEAFF.